These 30 T cell receptor beta chains were all obtained from the same sample, sequenced in a study of spatial heterogeneity in lung cancer. TCRdb reanalysed the 5' RACE reads using MiXCR and keeps one entry per CDR3 protein. The table has about 120,000 distinct CDR3 sequences, 10% to 14% seen once. Time point in this sample: blood at routine non-recurrence follow-up after resection. This sample comprised PBMCs, obtained at follow-up. These receptors all stem from a female donor with early-stage non-small cell lung cancer.

The J gene is TRBJ2-5, the V gene TRBV2; D is possibly TRBD2 (5 bases). Germline V CDR1 and CDR2: SNHLY, FYNNEI. Deletions cut 7 bases from V and 4 bases from J, with 10 bases between. The CDR3 has 12 amino acids. The CDR3 loop is CASMALAETQYF. CDR3 DNA sequence: TGTGCCAGCATGGCTCTAGCAGAGACCCAGTACTTC.

The chain uses TRBV7-2 and TRBJ2-5; 9 bases map to TRBD2. This CDR3 is built from 16 residues. Trimming took 1 base from V and 2 from J; bases not matched to a gene: 5. Germline V lookup: CDR1 SGHTA, CDR2 FQGNSA. CDR3 region: CASSLGLAGSQETQYF. The CDR3 DNA sequence: TGTGCCAGCAGCTTAGGTCTAGCGGGGAGTCAAGAGACCCAGTACTTC.

This clonotype was seen more than once but under ten times. The V gene is TRBV10-3, the J gene TRBJ2-1; 11 bases are shared with TRBD2. This CDR3 contains 16 residues. Germline loops: CDR1 ENHRY, CDR2 SYGVKD. Trimming cost V 7 bases and J 9 bases; bases outside gene matches: 14. In DNA, the CDR3 is TGTGCCATCATATCTACTAGCGGGAGTACTGTTGGTGAGCAGTTCTTC. Translated: CAIISTSGSTVGEQFF.

The V call is TRBV7-8, the J call TRBJ1-5; 8 bases align to TRBD1. The CDR3 extends over 15 amino acids. In germline, CDR1 is SGHVS, CDR2 FQNEAQ. V lost 4 bases to trimming and J lost 5 bases; unmatched junction nucleotides: 7. The CDR3 reads CASSSPGGADQPQHF. In nucleotides, the CDR3 is TGTGCCAGCAGCTCCCCAGGGGGCGCGGATCAGCCCCAGCATTTT.

This clonotype was found a few times. This sequence joins TRBV3-1 and TRBJ2-2; 9 bases match TRBD1. CDR3 size: 17 residues. CDR1 and CDR2 (germline): LGHDT, YNNKEL (reference sequence). Trimming took 4 bases from V and 0 from J; bases not matched to a gene: 6. CDR3 in amino acids: CASSPGTGKPNTGELFF. For the CDR3, the DNA is TGTGCCAGCAGCCCAGGGACAGGGAAACCGAACACCGGGGAGCTGTTTTTT.

The rearrangement links TRBV4-2 to TRBJ1-1, with 7 bases fitting TRBD1. CDR1 and CDR2 from the germline V gene are LGHNA and YNFKEQ. The CDR3 has 14 amino acids. V dropped 4 bases and J dropped 3; count of bases not matched to a gene: 5. As DNA, the CDR3 is TGTGCCAGCAGCCCGGGACAGAGAGACACTGAAGCTTTCTTT. Translation: CASSPGQRDTEAFF.

This clonotype showed up many times. This chain uses TRBV27 with TRBJ2-3; 9 positions match TRBD2. The CDR3 loop spans 16 amino acids. The germline V gene encodes CDR1 MNHEY and CDR2 SMNVEV (reference sequence). J lost 5 bases, V lost 4 bases, and 10 bases had no gene match. The CDR3 region has the DNA TGTGCCAGCAGTTCTGTGGCTAGCGGGACGATAGATACGCAGTATTTT. Protein product: CASSSVASGTIDTQYF.

This clonotype was recorded a few times. The chain carries TRBV2 and TRBJ2-1, with TRBD1 as a possible D gene (6 bases). Trimming pared 6 bases from V and 3 bases from J, leaving 9 bases between. The germline CDR1 and CDR2 sequences are SNHLY and FYNNEI. CDR3 length: 13 residues. CDR3 in amino acids: CASRRDNYNEQFF. The CDR3 DNA sequence: TGTGCCAGCAGAAGGGACAACTACAATGAGCAGTTCTTC.

This clonotype appeared a few times. The chain links TRBV2 to TRBJ1-2; tentatively, D is TRBD1 (6 bases). Trimming removed 2 bases at V and 4 bases at J, with 8 bases between. Germline CDR1 and CDR2: SNHLY and FYNNEI. The CDR3 contains 13 residues. For the CDR3, the DNA is TGTGCCAGCAGTGAACCGGGGGCCTATGGCTACACCTTC. This encodes CASSEPGAYGYTF.

This rearrangement joins TRBV10-3 to TRBJ2-3, with D possibly matching TRBD2 (5 bases). Trimming shortened V by 3 bases and J by 4 bases, and 11 bases separated the two germline ends. Germline CDR1 is ENHRY and CDR2 is SYGVKD. The CDR3 has 14 residues. The CDR3 reads CAISDVGVADTQYF. CDR3 in DNA: TGTGCCATCAGTGACGTGGGAGTGGCAGATACGCAGTATTTT.

The V and J genes are TRBV7-2 and TRBJ2-5, with 12 bases that match TRBD2. The CDR3 sequence is 16 residues long. Germline V CDR1 and CDR2: SGHTA, FQGNSA. V gave up 6 bases and J gave up 5 bases; unmatched junction bases: 10. The CDR3 reads CASRIGLAGRVETQYF. In nucleotides, the CDR3 is TGTGCCAGCAGGATTGGACTAGCGGGGAGAGTCGAGACCCAGTACTTC. Full variable domain (outside the CDR3, taken from reference TRBV7-2 and TRBJ2-5): GAGVSQSPSNKVTEKGKDVELRCDPISGHTALYWYRQSLGQGLEFLIYFQGNSAPDKSGLPSDRFSAERTGGSVSTLTIQRTQQEDSAVYLCASRIGLAGRVETQYFGPGTRLLVL.

The rearrangement links TRBV3-1 to TRBJ1-6; D is ambiguous. This CDR3 spans 16 amino acids. V was trimmed by 2 bases and J by 0 bases, leaving 8 bases between them. Germline V gene lookup returns CDR1 LGHDT and CDR2 YNNKEL (reference sequence). This CDR3 reads CASSQRASSYNSPLHF. The CDR3, as DNA: TGTGCCAGCAGCCAAAGGGCGAGCTCCTATAATTCACCCCTCCACTTT.

This chain joins TRBV2 and TRBJ2-7; D is uncertain. Germline V gene sequence: CDR1 SNHLY, CDR2 FYNNEI. V lost 5 bases, J lost 0 bases, and 11 bases lay in between. The CDR3 runs to 14 residues. CDR3 nucleotide sequence: TGTGCCAGCAGTTTTGATACTCTCTCCTACGAGCAGTACTTC. Translating it yields CASSFDTLSYEQYF.

As for this clonotype: Without the conserved terminal phenylalanine or tryptophan, this CDR3 likely stems from a read error. V and J are TRBV7-2 and TRBJ2-7; D uncertain. V was cut by 2 bases and J by 5 bases, with 10 bases left in between. The CDR3 is made up of 13 amino acids. Looked up from germline, CDR1 is SGHTA and CDR2 is FQGNSA. In DNA form, the CDR3 reads TGTGCCAGCAGCTTAACGTCTTACCACGAGCAGTACTCC. Amino acids: CASSLTSYHEQYS.

This clonotype was seen more than once but under ten times. CDR3 nucleotide sequence: TGTGCCAGCAGCTTAGCGGGGACAGGGGCAGATACGCAGTATTTT. It specifies CASSLAGTGADTQYF. V and J are TRBV7-9 and TRBJ2-3; 10 nucleotides align to TRBD1. The V gene's germline CDR1 is SEHNR and CDR2 FQNEAQ (reference sequence). CDR3 length equals 15 residues. V was pared by 0 bases and J by 4 bases, with 1 base of the junction left unmatched.

In its sample, this clonotype was seen a few times. This sequence joins TRBV15 and TRBJ2-1; D call uncertain. V was shortened by 0 bases and J by 7 bases, with 7 bases between the two germline ends. The germline gives CDR1 LNHNV, CDR2 YYDKDF (reference sequence). The CDR3 runs 13 residues. CDR3 sequence reads: CATSRDLGNEQFF. The CDR3 DNA sequence: TGTGCCACCAGCAGAGATCTCGGAAATGAGCAGTTCTTC.

The chain uses TRBV5-6 and TRBJ2-7, with TRBD1 identical over 8 bases. The CDR3 is made up of 15 amino acids. Germline lookup yields CDR1 SGHDT and CDR2 YYEEEE. J lost 2 bases, V lost 1 base, and 5 bases had no gene match. The CDR3 is CASSLTTGVPYEQYV. CDR3 DNA sequence: TGTGCCAGCAGCTTGACGACAGGGGTCCCCTACGAGCAGTACGTC.

This clonotype has only a few counts. This chain connects TRBV5-1 to TRBJ2-7; 12 bases agree with TRBD2. Germline CDR1 reads SGHRS; CDR2 reads YFSETQ. The junction had 2 bases not matched to a gene; V was cut back by 4 bases and J by 3 bases. The CDR3 loop spans 14 amino acids. The CDR3 loop is CASSGTSGYYEQYF. The CDR3 nucleotides are TGCGCCAGCAGCGGGACTAGCGGGTACTACGAGCAGTACTTC.

This clonotype was picked up a small number of times. J is TRBJ1-1 and V is TRBV3-1, with TRBD1 identical over 9 bases. With 2 bases clipped from V and 4 bases from J, the junction kept 2 bases outside the gene matches. This CDR3 spans 14 amino acids. The germline V gene encodes CDR1 LGHDT and CDR2 YNNKEL (reference sequence). CDR3 coding DNA: TGTGCCAGCAGCCAAAGGACAGGGGCCACTGAAGCTTTCTTT. Protein product: CASSQRTGATEAFF. Filled out from reference TRBV3-1 and TRBJ1-1, the complete variable domain reads DTAVSQTPKYLVTQMGNDKSIKCEQNLGHDTMYWYKQDSKKFLKIMFSYNNKELIINETVPNRFSPKSPDKAHLNLHINSLELGDSAVYFCASSQRTGATEAFFGQGTRLTVV.

This chain joins TRBV14 and TRBJ2-2; D is unresolved. Per germline, CDR1 SGHDN and CDR2 FVKESK. The ends were cut back, 4 bases at V and 3 bases at J, with 12 bases in the middle. The CDR3 totals 15 residues. The CDR3 DNA sequence: TGTGCCAGCAGCCCGCGAGCCACATACACCGGGGAGCTGTTTTTT. Amino acid sequence: CASSPRATYTGELFF.

This clonotype was seen only a few times. This rearrangement joins TRBV6-5 to TRBJ1-4; no reliable D call. The CDR3 covers 15 residues. V shed 5 bases and J shed 8 bases, with 18 bases lying between them. Germline V gene data show CDR1 as MNHEY and CDR2 as SVGAGI. CDR3 nucleotide sequence: TGTGCCAGCAGTAAACATGTATTTTATGGAGAAAAACTGTTTTTT. Its translation: CASSKHVFYGEKLFF.

This clonotype has more than one count but fewer than ten. The chain links TRBV6-2 or TRBV6-3 to TRBJ1-1; no clear D. Between the trimmed V and J ends, which lost 4 bases and 6 bases, there was a span of 18 bases. Germline CDR1 reads MNHEY; CDR2 reads SVGEGT. This CDR3 is built from 15 residues. The CDR3 DNA is TGTGCCAGCAGTTCCACCGCCATCAAAGTCTCTGAAGCTTTCTTT. Its protein is CASSSTAIKVSEAFF.

This clonotype appeared a few times. The gene calls are TRBV19 and TRBJ2-2; 8 nucleotides align to TRBD1. The CDR3 is 15 residues long. The J segment lost 2 bases and the V segment lost 3 bases, leaving 2 bases of the junction unmatched. Per germline, CDR1 LNHDA and CDR2 SQIVND (reference sequence). CDR3 bases: TGTGCCAGTAGTATCGGACAGGGAAACACCGGGGAGCTGTTTTTT. This gives the protein CASSIGQGNTGELFF.

The V and J genes are TRBV20-1 and TRBJ2-2; the D gene is possibly TRBD1 (5 bases). Per the germline V gene, CDR1 is DFQATT and CDR2 is SNEGSKA (reference sequence). The CDR3 runs 12 residues. Trimming removed 4 bases from V and 7 bases from J, with 10 bases in between. CDR3 bases: TGCAGTGCTACCCAGGGTGGCGGGGAGCTGTTTTTT. Translated, it gives CSATQGGGELFF.

The J gene is TRBJ1-2, the V gene TRBV7-2; D gene uncertain. There are 12 residues in the CDR3. Germline V gene data show CDR1 as SGHTA and CDR2 as FQGNSA. V was cut by 3 bases and J by 8 bases, with 10 bases left in between. CDR3 coding DNA: TGTGCCAGCAGCTTGAACAGAAACGGCTACACCTTC. It is translated as CASSLNRNGYTF.

CDR3 sequence reads: CSARTRSSYNEQFF. CDR3 nucleotides: TGCAGTGCGAGGACTAGGTCCTCCTACAATGAGCAGTTCTTC. The rearrangement links TRBV20-1 to TRBJ2-1, with 7 bases matching TRBD2. The CDR3 runs to 14 residues. CDR1 and CDR2 (germline): DFQATT, SNEGSKA (reference sequence). V was pared by 6 bases and J by 0 bases, with 5 bases of the junction left unmatched.

The V gene is TRBV18, the J gene TRBJ2-2; a weak D match, TRBD2 (5 bases). This CDR3 is built from 14 residues. Germline V gives CDR1 KGHSH, CDR2 LQKENI. The germline V and J ends were trimmed by 2 bases and 2 bases, with 6 bases remaining between them. The CDR3 here is CASSPGRNTGELFF. In DNA, the CDR3 is TGTGCCAGCTCACCAGGGAGAAACACCGGGGAGCTGTTTTTT.

A few counts support this clonotype. The rearrangement links TRBV2 to TRBJ2-1; 10 bases fit TRBD1. This CDR3 is built from 14 residues. With 5 bases clipped from V and 12 bases from J, the junction kept 10 bases outside the gene matches. Per germline, CDR1 SNHLY and CDR2 FYNNEI. In nucleotides, the CDR3 is TGTGCCAGCAGTTTGGGACAGGGGCCTCTAGGGCAGTTCTTC. Amino acid sequence: CASSLGQGPLGQFF. Based on the CDR3 plus reference TRBV2 and TRBJ2-1, the full variable domain is EPEVTQTPSHQVTQMGQEVILRCVPISNHLYFYWYRQILGQKVEFLVSFYNNEISEKSEIFDDQFSVERPDGSNFTLKIRSTKLEDSAMYFCASSLGQGPLGQFFGPGTRLTVL.

In this sample, this clonotype turned up a few times. The chain joins TRBV20-1 to TRBJ1-1; unclear D gene. This CDR3 is built from 12 residues. The germline V gene has CDR1 DFQATT and CDR2 SNEGSKA (reference sequence). V dropped 6 bases and J dropped 0 bases, with 8 bases sitting between them. The CDR3, as DNA: TGCAGTGCCGGCCGAATGAACACTGAAGCTTTCTTT. This encodes CSAGRMNTEAFF.

The rearrangement uses TRBV29-1 and TRBJ2-3; a weak D match, TRBD1 (6 bases). CDR3 length: 13 residues. The germline V and J ends were trimmed by 7 bases and 2 bases, with 13 bases remaining between them. Germline assignment: CDR1 SQVTM and CDR2 ANQGSEA. CDR3 nucleotide sequence: TGCAGCGGCCGGGACATCCTCACAGATACGCAGTATTTT. It specifies CSGRDILTDTQYF.